Below, 3 T cell receptor beta chains from the same sample are listed, as sequenced in a study of blood T cell repertoires in COVID-19. Here immunoSEQ multiplex PCR was the method, and the copy in TCRdb shows in-frame clones only, minus some. The sample has some 140,000 clones; roughly four fifths are singletons. The sample taken for sequencing was PBMCs or T cells enriched from blood (not recorded which). The receptor set was obtained from a man aged 45-60 years who had recovered from COVID-19.

J is TRBJ2-6 and V is TRBV28; D is possibly TRBD1 (6 bases). CDR1 and CDR2 from the germline V gene are MDHEN and SYDVKM. Trimming pared 7 bases from V and 0 bases from J, leaving 10 bases between. The CDR3 is made up of 15 amino acids. DNA for the CDR3: TGTGCCAGCACCTTACAGGGCTCTGGGGCCAACGTCCTGACTTTC. It specifies CASTLQGSGANVLTF.

The chain links TRBV7-9 to TRBJ2-2, with TRBD1 as a possible D gene (7 bases). Trimming stripped 5 bases from V and 6 bases from J, with 16 bases between. The germline V gene encodes CDR1 SEHNR and CDR2 FQNEAQ (reference sequence). There are 15 residues in the CDR3. The CDR3 here is CASSPWRGLPGELFF. For the CDR3, the DNA is TGTGCCAGCAGCCCTTGGAGGGGGCTCCCCGGGGAGCTGTTTTTT.

V is TRBV19 and J is TRBJ1-2; 10 bases are shared with TRBD1. The length of the CDR3 is 14 residues. Germline trimming cut 7 bases from V and 6 bases from J; bases unmatched to any gene: 8. CDR1 LNHDA and CDR2 SQIVND come from the germline V gene (reference sequence). The CDR3, as DNA: TGTGCCAGTATCCGCGGGGACAGGGGCAATGGCTACACCTTC. Its translation is CASIRGDRGNGYTF.